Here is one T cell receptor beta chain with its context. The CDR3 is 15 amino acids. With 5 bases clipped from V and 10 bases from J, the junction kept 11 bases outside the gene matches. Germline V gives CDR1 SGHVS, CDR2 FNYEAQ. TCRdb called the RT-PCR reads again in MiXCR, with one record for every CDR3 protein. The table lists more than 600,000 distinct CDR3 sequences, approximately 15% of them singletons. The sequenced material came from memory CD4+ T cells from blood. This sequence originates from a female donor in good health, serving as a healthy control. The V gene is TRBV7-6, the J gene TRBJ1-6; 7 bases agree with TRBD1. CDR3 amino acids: CASSPLAQGESPLHF. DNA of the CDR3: TGTGCCAGCAGCCCCCTGGCGCAGGGGGAATCACCCCTCCACTTT.